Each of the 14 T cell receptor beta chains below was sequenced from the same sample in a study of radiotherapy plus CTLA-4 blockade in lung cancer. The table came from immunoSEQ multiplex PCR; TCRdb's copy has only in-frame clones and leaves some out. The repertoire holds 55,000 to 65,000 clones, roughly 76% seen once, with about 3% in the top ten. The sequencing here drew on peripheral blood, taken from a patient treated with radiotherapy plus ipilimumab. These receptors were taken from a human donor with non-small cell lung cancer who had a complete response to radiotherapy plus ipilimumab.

CDR3 sequence (DNA): TGTGCCAGCACATCCGCTGGGACTAGCGGGAGGGGTGAGCAGTTCTTC. It is translated as CASTSAGTSGRGEQFF. The V call is TRBV28, the J call TRBJ2-1; TRBD2 aligns across 16 bases. The V gene end was trimmed by 7 bases and the J gene end by 9 bases; junction bases not matched to a gene: 9. Germline CDR1 MDHEN, CDR2 SYDVKM. CDR3 size: 16 residues.

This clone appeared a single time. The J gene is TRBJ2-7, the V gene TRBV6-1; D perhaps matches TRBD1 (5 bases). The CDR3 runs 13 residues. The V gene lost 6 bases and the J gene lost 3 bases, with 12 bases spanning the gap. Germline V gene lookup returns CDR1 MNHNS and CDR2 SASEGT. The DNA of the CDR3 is TGTGCCAGCAGGGACACAGGCTTCTACGAGCAGTACTTC. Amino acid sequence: CASRDTGFYEQYF.

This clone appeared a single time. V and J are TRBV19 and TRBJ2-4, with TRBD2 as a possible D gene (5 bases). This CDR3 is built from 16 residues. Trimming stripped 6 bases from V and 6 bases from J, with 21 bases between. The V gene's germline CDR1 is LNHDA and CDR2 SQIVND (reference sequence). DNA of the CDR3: TGTGCCAGTAGCTCGTCAAGGACTGTCGGTGGAAACATTCAGTACTTC. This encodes CASSSSRTVGGNIQYF.

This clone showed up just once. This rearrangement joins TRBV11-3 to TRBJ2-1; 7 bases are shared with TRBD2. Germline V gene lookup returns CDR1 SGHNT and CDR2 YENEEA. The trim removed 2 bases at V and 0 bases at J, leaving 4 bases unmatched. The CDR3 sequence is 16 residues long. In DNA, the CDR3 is TGTGCCAGCAGCTTACAGGGCGGGGGCTCCTACAATGAGCAGTTCTTC. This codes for CASSLQGGGSYNEQFF.

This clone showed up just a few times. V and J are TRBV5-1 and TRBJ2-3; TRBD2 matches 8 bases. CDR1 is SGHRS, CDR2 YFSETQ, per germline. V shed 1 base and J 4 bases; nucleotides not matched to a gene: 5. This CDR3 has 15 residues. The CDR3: CASSLTSGLADTQYF. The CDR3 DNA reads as TGCGCCAGCAGCTTGACTAGCGGCCTTGCAGATACGCAGTATTTT.

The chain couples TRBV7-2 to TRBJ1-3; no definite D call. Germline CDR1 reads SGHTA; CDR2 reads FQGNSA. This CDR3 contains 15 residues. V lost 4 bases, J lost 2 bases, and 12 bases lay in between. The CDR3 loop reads CASSWAPSPGNTIYF. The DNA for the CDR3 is TGTGCCAGCAGCTGGGCCCCTTCCCCTGGAAACACCATATATTTT.

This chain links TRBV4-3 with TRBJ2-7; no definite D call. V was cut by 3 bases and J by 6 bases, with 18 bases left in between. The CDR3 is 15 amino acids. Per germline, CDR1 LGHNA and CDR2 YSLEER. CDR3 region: CASSQVPTRDIEQYF. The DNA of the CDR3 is TGCGCCAGCAGCCAGGTCCCCACGAGAGATATCGAGCAGTACTTC.

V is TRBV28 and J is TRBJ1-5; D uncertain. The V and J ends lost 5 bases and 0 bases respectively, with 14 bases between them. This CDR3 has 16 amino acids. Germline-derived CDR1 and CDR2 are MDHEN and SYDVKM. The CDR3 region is CASSLLTVYSNQPQHF. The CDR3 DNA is TGTGCCAGCAGTCTTTTAACAGTCTATAGCAATCAGCCCCAGCATTTT.

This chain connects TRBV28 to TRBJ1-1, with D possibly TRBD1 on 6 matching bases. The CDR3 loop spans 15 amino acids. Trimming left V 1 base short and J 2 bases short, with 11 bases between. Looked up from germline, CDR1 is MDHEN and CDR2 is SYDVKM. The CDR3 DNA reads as TGTGCCAGCAGTTTATTCCACAGGGCCAACACTGAAGCTTTCTTT. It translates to CASSLFHRANTEAFF.

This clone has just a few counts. CDR3 protein: CASSLYLGVDTQYF. Written as DNA, the CDR3 is TGTGCCAGCAGTTTATATCTAGGGGTAGATACGCAGTATTTT. J is TRBJ2-3 and V is TRBV27, with D perhaps matching TRBD1 (5 bases). The germline CDR1 and CDR2 sequences are MNHEY and SMNVEV (reference sequence). Trimming removed 1 base from V and 5 bases from J, with 10 bases in between. There are 14 residues in the CDR3.

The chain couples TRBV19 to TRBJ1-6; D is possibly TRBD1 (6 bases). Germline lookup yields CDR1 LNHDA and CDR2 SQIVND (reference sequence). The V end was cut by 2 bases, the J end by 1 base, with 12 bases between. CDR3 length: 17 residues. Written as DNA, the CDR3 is TGTGCCAGTAGTATATCCTACCAGGGGTCCTATAATTCACCCCTCCACTTT. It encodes CASSISYQGSYNSPLHF.

The CDR3 DNA reads as TGCGCCAGCAGCTTGGAGCCAGCGGGGGATACGCAGTATTTT. It encodes CASSLEPAGDTQYF. The V call is TRBV5-1, the J call TRBJ2-3, with 7 nucleotides matching TRBD2. This CDR3 is 14 amino acids long. V lost 0 bases to trimming and J lost 6 bases; unmatched junction nucleotides: 4. Germline V gives CDR1 SGHRS, CDR2 YFSETQ.

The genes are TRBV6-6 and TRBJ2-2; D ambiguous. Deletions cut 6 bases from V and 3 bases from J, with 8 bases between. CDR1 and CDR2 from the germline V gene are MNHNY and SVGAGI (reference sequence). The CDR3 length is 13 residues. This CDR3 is CASRPVHTGELFF. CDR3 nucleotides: TGTGCCAGCAGGCCAGTCCACACCGGGGAGCTGTTTTTT.

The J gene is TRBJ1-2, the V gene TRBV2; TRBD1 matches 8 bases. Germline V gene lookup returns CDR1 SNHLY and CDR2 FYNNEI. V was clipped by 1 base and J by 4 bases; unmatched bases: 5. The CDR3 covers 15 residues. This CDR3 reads CASSEGRTGLYGYTF. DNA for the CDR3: TGTGCCAGCAGTGAAGGTCGGACAGGGCTCTATGGCTACACCTTC.